This record concerns one TCR beta chain sequence. There is no known antigen for this receptor. From each donor, a roughly 2.7 ml peripheral blood sample was collected into PAXgene tubes and stored at -80 degrees C. Total RNA was isolated from whole blood with the PAXgene blood miRNA kit on an automated QIAcube, without T cell sorting. Deep TCRalpha and TCRbeta repertoire profiling with unique molecular barcoding was performed on peripheral blood of monozygotic twin pairs concordant or discordant for inflammatory bowel disease. For every twin pair, smoking habits were documented, and each individual was categorised as a current, former or never smoker. The entry originates in a study of monozygotic twins with inflammatory bowel disease (dated by TCRdb to between 2019 and 2020). At the level of the whole study: A total of some 30 monozygotic twin pairs were included in the full study, comprising nine German pairs (four IBD-concordant, five IBD-discordant) and 19 IBD-discordant Danish pairs. Each individual had, on average, about 151 000 unique TCRalpha sequences and 181 000 unique TCRbeta sequences available for analysis. Disease-associated traits were sought mainly through comparisons between IBD patients and their genetically identical healthy co-twins within discordant pairs. General conclusions and limits of the study: Repertoire similarity did not differ between concordant and discordant twins, which could be due to limited statistical power. Measured by the inverse Simpson index, TCRbeta repertoire diversity was lower in IBD patients than in their healthy co-twins. Because patients received different immunosuppressive treatments, the repertoires may have picked up extra background noise and variability between individuals. Fewer clonotypes were shared with other individuals by IBD patients than by healthy twins, most markedly in patients showing signs of disease activity. Different T cell subtypes could not be distinguished in the analysis. No single strong signal or clonotype linked to IBD turned up in the results, so the idea that one exists was not supported.

The library was generated by 5' RACE. The input for every TCR library was 3,500 to 4,000 ng of total RNA. For each sample, cDNA synthesis with SMARTScribe reverse transcriptase was split into eight separate reactions. Unique molecular identifiers containing a 6-nucleotide sample barcode were introduced through template switching during cDNA synthesis. TCRalpha and TCRbeta cDNA was amplified by two nested PCRs of approximately 16 and 10 cycles, with bead purification after each PCR. Before amplification, the cDNA was both treated with uracil DNA-glycosylase and purified with the QIAquick PCR purification kit. The second PCR was the step at which Illumina TruSeq-compatible adapters and sample-specific barcodes were added. TapeStation and Qubit were used to check library quality and concentration, and 5 to 5.5 ng of each library was pooled. Pooled libraries were sequenced on an Illumina HiSeq2500 single-index Rapid Run with 2 x 100 bp reads and custom sequencing primers. In the source study's methods: MiGEC version 1.2.6 was used for UMI-based consensus assembly, which corrected PCR and sequencing errors. MiXCR version 2.1.1 was used to carry out V(D)J alignment, clonotype assembly and CDR3 extraction. Gene usage, clonotype sharing and MAIT/NKT TCR abundance were normalised by analysing the top 1000, 10 000 and 20 000 clonotypes per sample. Diversity was computed as the inverse Simpson index with the vegan R package after downsampling to 27 000 UMIs. Paired Mann-Whitney U tests on discordant twin pairs were used, with Benjamini-Hochberg multiple-testing correction. Each CDR3 protein sequence appears as one entry after TCRdb reprocessed the reads, and no DNA is included. The V and J calls were not made by the authors but by TCRdb's processing. The sample table gives a few hundred thousand distinct CDR3 sequences. Less than 2.5% of the sample belongs to the ten largest clones.

The CDR3 numbers 15 residues from cysteine through phenylalanine. No DNA is given. CDR1 and CDR2, looked up from the germline V gene, are SGHTA and FQGTGA. Sequenced: blood. This clonotype was obtained from a human donor with ulcerative colitis or Crohn's disease, or a healthy co-twin of an affected twin (not recorded which). The sequence links TRBV7-3 to TRBJ2-2. This receptor has the CDR3 CASSVDPTNTGELFF.